These T cell receptor beta chains were read from a single sample in a study of cytomegalovirus exposure and HLA in healthy donors. The repertoire was sequenced with immunoSEQ multiplex PCR; TCRdb's copy has only in-frame clones and lacks some. The table lists roughly 150,000 clones, around 80% of them singletons. Sequencing was carried out using PBMCs. The receptors were gathered from a man aged 40-50 years in good health and CMV-seronegative. Each CDR3 is given with its conserved first and last residue. The D gene is left open where the match is weak. Clone size, where shown, is once, few, many, or a class for clones that have expanded.

D,V,size,J,CDR3,DNA
NA,TRBV19,NA,TRBJ1-1,CATSPGRVNSEAFF,TGTGCCACATCCCCGGGCAGGGTAAACTCTGAAGCTTTCTTT
TRBD2,TRBV28,NA,TRBJ2-7,CASSRTSGSYEQYF,TGTGCCAGCAGCCGGACTAGCGGGAGCTACGAGCAGTACTTC
TRBD2,TRBV7-9,NA,TRBJ2-1,CASSLILAGENEQFF,TGTGCCAGCAGCTTAATCCTAGCGGGAGAAAATGAGCAGTTCTTC
NA,TRBV7-2,once,TRBJ2-5,CASSLDRYQETQYF,TGTGCCAGCAGCTTAGACCGGTACCAAGAGACCCAGTACTTC
TRBD1,TRBV7-9,NA,TRBJ1-2,CASSSPGQGYYGYTF,TGTGCCAGCAGCTCTCCAGGACAGGGGTACTATGGCTACACCTTC
NA,TRBV27,NA,TRBJ2-6,CASSFSTGANVLTF,TGTGCCAGCAGTTTTTCAACTGGGGCCAACGTCCTGACTTTC
NA,TRBV6-4,few,TRBJ1-2,CASSDSTEANYGYTF,TGTGCCAGCAGTGACTCGACAGAAGCTAACTATGGCTACACCTTC
TRBD1,TRBV10-3,once,TRBJ2-7,CAISYSTGVSYEQYF,TGTGCCATCAGCTACTCCACAGGGGTGTCCTACGAGCAGTACTTC
NA,TRBV6-1,NA,TRBJ2-4,CASSEEKAPGTKNSQYF,TGTGCCAGCAGTGAAGAGAAGGCTCCTGGAACCAAAAACAGTCAGTACTTC
NA,TRBV7-9,NA,TRBJ1-2,CASSPTLSDGRDNSYTF,TGTGCCAGCAGCCCGACACTTTCCGACGGCCGTGATAACAGCTACACCTTC
TRBD1,TRBV18,few,TRBJ2-5,CASSLVRTGQETQYF,TGTGCCAGCTCACTAGTTCGGACAGGGCAAGAGACCCAGTACTTC